These T cell receptor beta chains were read from a single sample in a study of control samples from healthy donors and cancer patients. Generated by immunoSEQ multiplex PCR, the TCRdb table keeps only in-frame clones and is missing some. The profile covers 85,000 to 90,000 clones, with about 89% appearing a single time and 20% to 25% taken by the ten largest. Sequencing was performed on blood. The receptors were sampled from a man younger than 40 in good health. Each CDR3 is given with its conserved first and last residue.

v_call	j_call	cdr3_aa
TRBV9	TRBJ2-1	CASSVAAVGNEQFF
TRBV5-1	TRBJ1-4	CASSWVAGSNEKLFF
TRBV6-2/TRBV6-3	TRBJ1-2	CASSPDGYYGYTF
TRBV30	TRBJ2-3	CAWREGQGTDTQYF
TRBV4-1	TRBJ2-2	CASSQAPGNTGELFF
TRBV4-1	TRBJ2-5	CASSQEGYQETQYF
TRBV12-3/TRBV12-4	TRBJ1-2	CASSNPYGYTF
TRBV27	TRBJ2-7	CASSLRLAGAYEQYF
TRBV6-6	TRBJ2-2	CASSYYPSGGELFF
TRBV5-1	TRBJ1-1	CASSSDPAGLITEAFF
TRBV19	TRBJ2-5	CASSTAGPWGLETQYF
TRBV5-1	TRBJ1-1	CASSKTGTTEAFF
TRBV6-5	TRBJ1-2	CASSSGTGSFGYTF
TRBV7-3	TRBJ1-5	CASSYRGNQPQHF
TRBV20-1	TRBJ1-2	CSARGGEGYTF
TRBV6-2/TRBV6-3	TRBJ1-2	CASSYVGTNYGYTF
TRBV11-2	TRBJ2-2	CASSNDRGWNTGELFF
TRBV19	TRBJ2-5	CASQPGQQETQYF
TRBV7-2	TRBJ1-6	CASSPQGGDSPLHF
TRBV7-9	TRBJ2-3	CASSLTGYNTDTQYF
TRBV7-9	TRBJ1-6	CASTLLVDNSPLHF
TRBV2	TRBJ2-5	CASSAEIETQYF
TRBV24-1	TRBJ1-2	CATSDLMWHGYTF
TRBV11-2	TRBJ2-7	CASSPRRGREGPHHEQYF
TRBV6-5	TRBJ2-7	CASSYSTGPYEQYF
TRBV19	TRBJ1-3	CASSSPGDSGNTIYF
TRBV28	TRBJ1-2	CASSGEEGEDGYTF
TRBV19	TRBJ2-7	CASSIAGQNYEQYF
TRBV3-1/TRBV3-2	TRBJ2-7	CASSQDRGEQYF
TRBV30	TRBJ1-5	CAWSKDRGDQPQHF
TRBV12-5	TRBJ2-3	CASGYLLAASNTDTQYF
TRBV27	TRBJ1-5	CASTDRGGQPQHF
TRBV5-5	TRBJ1-6	CASSLGGSPGRSPLHF